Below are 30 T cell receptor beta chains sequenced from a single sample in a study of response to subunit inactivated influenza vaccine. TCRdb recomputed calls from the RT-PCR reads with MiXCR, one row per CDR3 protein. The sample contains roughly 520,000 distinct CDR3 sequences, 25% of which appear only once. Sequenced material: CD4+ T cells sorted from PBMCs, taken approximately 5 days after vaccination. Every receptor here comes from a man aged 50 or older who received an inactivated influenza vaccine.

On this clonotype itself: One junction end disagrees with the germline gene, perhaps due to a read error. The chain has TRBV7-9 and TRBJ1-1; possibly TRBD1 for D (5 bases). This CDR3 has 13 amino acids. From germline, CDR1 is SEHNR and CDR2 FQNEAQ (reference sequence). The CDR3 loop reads CASSYQGSTEAIF. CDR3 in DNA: TGTGCCAGCAGCTATCAGGGTAGCACTGAAGCTATCTTT.

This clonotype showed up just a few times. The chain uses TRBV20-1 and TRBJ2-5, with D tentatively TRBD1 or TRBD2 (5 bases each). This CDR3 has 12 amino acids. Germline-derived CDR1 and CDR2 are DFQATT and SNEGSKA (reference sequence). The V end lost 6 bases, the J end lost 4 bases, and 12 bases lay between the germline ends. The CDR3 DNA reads TGCAGTGCCGAGGGGTTACGAGAGACCCAGTACTTC. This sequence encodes CSAEGLRETQYF.

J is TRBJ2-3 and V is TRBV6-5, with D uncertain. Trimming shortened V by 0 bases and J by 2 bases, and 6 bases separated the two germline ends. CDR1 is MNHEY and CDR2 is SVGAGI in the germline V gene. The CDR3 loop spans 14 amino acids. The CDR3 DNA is TGTGCCAGCAGTTACTCGGATAACACAGATACGCAGTATTTT. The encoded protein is CASSYSDNTDTQYF.

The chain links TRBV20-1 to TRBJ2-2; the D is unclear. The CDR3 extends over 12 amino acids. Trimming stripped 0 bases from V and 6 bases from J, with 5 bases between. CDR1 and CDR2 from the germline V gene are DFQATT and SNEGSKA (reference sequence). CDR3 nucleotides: TGCAGTGCTAGAGATCAAGCCGGGGAGCTGTTTTTT. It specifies CSARDQAGELFF.

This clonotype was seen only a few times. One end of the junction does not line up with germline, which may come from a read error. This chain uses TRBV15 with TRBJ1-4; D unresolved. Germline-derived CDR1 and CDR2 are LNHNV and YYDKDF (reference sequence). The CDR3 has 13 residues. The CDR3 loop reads CATSRDLGSSRRF. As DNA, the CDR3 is TGTGCCACCAGCAGAGATCTAGGCAGTAGTCGCCGATTT.

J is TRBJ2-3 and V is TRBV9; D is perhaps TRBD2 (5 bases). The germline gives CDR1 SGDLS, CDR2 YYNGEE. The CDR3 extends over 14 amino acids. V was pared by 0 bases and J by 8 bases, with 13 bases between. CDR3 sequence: CASSVDPSRGTQYF. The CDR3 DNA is TGTGCCAGCAGCGTAGACCCAAGTCGGGGTACGCAGTATTTT. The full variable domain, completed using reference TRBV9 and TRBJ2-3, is DSGVTQTPKHLITATGQRVTLRCSPRSGDLSVYWYQQSLDQGLQFLIQYYNGEERAKGNILERFSAQQFPDLHSELNLSSLELGDSALYFCASSVDPSRGTQYFGPGTRLTVL.

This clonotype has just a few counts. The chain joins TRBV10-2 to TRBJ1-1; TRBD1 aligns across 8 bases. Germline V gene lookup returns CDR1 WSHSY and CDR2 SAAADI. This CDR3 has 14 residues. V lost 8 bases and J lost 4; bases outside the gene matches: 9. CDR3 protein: CASVRQGRATEAFF. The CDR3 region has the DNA TGCGCCAGCGTAAGACAGGGGAGGGCCACTGAAGCTTTCTTT.

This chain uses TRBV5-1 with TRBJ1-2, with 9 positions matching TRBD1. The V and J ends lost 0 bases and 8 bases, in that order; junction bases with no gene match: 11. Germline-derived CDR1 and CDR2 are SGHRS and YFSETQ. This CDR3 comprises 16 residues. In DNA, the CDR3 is TGCGCCAGCAGCTTGGCTTCGCCGGGACAGGGAAGGGGCTACACCTTC. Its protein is CASSLASPGQGRGYTF.

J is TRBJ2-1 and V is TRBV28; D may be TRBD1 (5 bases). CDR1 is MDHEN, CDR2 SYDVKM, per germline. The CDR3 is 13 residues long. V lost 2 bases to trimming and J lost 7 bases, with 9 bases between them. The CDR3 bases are TGTGCCAGCAGTTTACGACAGACTAATGAGCAGTTCTTC. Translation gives CASSLRQTNEQFF.

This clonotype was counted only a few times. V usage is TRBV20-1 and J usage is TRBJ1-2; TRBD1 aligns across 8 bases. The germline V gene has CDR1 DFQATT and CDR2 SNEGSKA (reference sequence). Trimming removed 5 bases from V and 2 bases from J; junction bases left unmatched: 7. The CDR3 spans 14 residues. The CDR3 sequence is CSAPYPGGNYGYTF. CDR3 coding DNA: TGCAGTGCTCCTTACCCAGGGGGCAACTATGGCTACACCTTC.

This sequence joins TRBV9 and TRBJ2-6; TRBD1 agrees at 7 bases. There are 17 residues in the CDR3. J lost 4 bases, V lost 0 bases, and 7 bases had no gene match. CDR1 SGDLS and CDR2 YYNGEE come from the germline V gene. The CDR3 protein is CASSVEAGGTGANVLTF. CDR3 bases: TGTGCCAGCAGCGTAGAGGCAGGGGGAACAGGGGCCAACGTCCTGACTTTC.

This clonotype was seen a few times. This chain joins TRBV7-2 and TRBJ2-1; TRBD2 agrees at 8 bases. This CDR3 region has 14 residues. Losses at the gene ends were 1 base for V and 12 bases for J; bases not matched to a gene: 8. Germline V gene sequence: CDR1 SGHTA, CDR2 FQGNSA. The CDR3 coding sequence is TGTGCCAGCAGCTTAGGGACTAGCAGTACGGGGCAGTTCTTC. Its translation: CASSLGTSSTGQFF.

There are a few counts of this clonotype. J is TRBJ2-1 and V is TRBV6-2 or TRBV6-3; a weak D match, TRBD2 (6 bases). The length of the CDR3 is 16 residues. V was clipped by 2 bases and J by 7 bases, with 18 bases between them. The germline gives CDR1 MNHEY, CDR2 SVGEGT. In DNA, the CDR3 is TGTGCCAGCAGTTACCAGGGAGGTATTCGAGTGAATGAGCAGTTCTTC. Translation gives CASSYQGGIRVNEQFF.

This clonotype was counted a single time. The CDR3 DNA reads as TGTGCCAGCAGTGACTCCTTGGGTAGCGGTACCTACGAGCAGTACTTC. Protein product: CASSDSLGSGTYEQYF. The gene calls are TRBV6-4 and TRBJ2-7; a weak D match, TRBD2 (6 bases). V was shortened by 0 bases and J by 2 bases, with 14 bases between the two germline ends. There are 16 residues in the CDR3. CDR1 and CDR2 (germline): MRHNA, SNTAGT.

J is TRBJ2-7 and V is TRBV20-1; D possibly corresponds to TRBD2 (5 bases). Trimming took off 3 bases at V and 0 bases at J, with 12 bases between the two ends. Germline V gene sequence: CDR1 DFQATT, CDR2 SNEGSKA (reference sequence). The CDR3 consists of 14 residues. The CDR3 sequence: CSASLRTGSYEQYF. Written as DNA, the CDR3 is TGCAGTGCTAGCCTCAGGACTGGCTCCTACGAGCAGTACTTC.

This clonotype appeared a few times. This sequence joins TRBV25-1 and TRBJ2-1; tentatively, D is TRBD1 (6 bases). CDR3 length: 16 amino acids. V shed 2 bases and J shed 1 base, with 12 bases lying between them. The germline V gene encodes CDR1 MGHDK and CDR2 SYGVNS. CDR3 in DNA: TGTGCCAGCAGTGAAAAAAGGACAGATTCCTACAATGAGCAGTTCTTC. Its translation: CASSEKRTDSYNEQFF. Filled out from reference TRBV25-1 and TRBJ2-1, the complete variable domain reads EADIYQTPRYLVIGTGKKITLECSQTMGHDKMYWYQQDPGMELHLIHYSYGVNSTEKGDLSSESTVSRIRTEHFPLTLESARPSHTSQYLCASSEKRTDSYNEQFFGPGTRLTVL.

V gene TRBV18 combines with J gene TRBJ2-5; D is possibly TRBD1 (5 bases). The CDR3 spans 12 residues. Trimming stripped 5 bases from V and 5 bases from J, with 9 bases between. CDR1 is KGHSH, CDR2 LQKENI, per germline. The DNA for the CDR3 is TGTGCCAGCTCAGGGGCAGCGGAGACCCAGTACTTC. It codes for CASSGAAETQYF. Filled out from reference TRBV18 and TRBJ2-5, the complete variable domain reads NAGVMQNPRHLVRRRGQEARLRCSPMKGHSHVYWYRQLPEEGLKFMVYLQKENIIDESGMPKERFSAEFPKEGPSILRIQQVVRGDSAAYFCASSGAAETQYFGPGTRLLVL.

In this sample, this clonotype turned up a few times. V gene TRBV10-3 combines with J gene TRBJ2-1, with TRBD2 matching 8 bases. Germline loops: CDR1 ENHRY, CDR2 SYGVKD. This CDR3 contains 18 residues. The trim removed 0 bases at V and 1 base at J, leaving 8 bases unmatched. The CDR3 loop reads CAISESRAGGKSYNEQFF. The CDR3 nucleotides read TGTGCCATCAGTGAGTCGAGGGCGGGGGGCAAGTCCTACAATGAGCAGTTCTTC.

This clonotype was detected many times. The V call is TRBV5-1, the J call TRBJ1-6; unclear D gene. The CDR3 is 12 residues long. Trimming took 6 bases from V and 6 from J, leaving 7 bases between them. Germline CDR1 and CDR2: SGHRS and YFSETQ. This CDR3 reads CASTEGNSPLHF. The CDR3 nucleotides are TGCGCCAGCACGGAGGGTAATTCACCCCTCCACTTT.

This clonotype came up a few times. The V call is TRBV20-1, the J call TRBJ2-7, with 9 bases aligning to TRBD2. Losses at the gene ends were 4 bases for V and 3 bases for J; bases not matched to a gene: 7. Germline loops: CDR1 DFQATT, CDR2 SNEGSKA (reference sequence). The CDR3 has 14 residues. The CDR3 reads CSATTSLAGYEQYF. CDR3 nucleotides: TGCAGTGCTACAACCTCACTAGCGGGCTACGAGCAGTACTTC.

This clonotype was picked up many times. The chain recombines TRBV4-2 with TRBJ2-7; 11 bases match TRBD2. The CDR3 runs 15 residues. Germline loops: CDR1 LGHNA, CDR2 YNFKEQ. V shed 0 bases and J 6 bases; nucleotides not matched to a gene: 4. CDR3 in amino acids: CASSQDSGRAGEQYF. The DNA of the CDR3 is TGTGCCAGCAGCCAAGATAGCGGGAGGGCCGGCGAGCAGTACTTC.

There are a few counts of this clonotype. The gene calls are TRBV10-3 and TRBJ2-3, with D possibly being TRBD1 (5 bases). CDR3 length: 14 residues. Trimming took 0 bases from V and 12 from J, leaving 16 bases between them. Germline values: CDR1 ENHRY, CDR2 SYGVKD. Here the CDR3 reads CAISESRSGSSQYF. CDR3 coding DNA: TGTGCCATCAGTGAGTCGAGGTCAGGGTCGTCACAGTATTTT.

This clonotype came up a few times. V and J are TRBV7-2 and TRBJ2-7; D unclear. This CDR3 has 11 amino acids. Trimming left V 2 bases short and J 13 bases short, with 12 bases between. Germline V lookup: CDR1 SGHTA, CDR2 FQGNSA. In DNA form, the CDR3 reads TGTGCCAGCAGCTTACCCGGCCGCCAATACTTC. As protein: CASSLPGRQYF.

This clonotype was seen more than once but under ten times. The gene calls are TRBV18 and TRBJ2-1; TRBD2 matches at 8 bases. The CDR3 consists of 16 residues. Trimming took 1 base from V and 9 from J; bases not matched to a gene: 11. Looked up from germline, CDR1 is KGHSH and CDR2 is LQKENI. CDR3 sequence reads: CASSPLSGGFGSEQFF. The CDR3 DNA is TGTGCCAGCTCACCACTCTCGGGAGGGTTCGGCAGTGAGCAGTTCTTC. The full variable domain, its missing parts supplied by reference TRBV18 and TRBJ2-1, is NAGVMQNPRHLVRRRGQEARLRCSPMKGHSHVYWYRQLPEEGLKFMVYLQKENIIDESGMPKERFSAEFPKEGPSILRIQQVVRGDSAAYFCASSPLSGGFGSEQFFGPGTRLTVL.

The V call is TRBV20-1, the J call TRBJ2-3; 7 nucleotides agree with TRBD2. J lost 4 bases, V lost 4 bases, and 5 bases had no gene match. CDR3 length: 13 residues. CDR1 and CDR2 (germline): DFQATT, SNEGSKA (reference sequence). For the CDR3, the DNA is TGCAGTGCTACAGCGGGGCCCCCAGATACGCAGTATTTT. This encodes CSATAGPPDTQYF.

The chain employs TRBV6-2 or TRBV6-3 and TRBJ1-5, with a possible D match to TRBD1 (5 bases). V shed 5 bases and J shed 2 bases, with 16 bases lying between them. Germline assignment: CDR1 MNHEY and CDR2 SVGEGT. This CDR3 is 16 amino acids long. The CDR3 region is CASSRHGGVGNQPQHF. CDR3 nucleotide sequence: TGTGCCAGCAGTCGCCACGGAGGGGTGGGCAATCAGCCCCAGCATTTT.

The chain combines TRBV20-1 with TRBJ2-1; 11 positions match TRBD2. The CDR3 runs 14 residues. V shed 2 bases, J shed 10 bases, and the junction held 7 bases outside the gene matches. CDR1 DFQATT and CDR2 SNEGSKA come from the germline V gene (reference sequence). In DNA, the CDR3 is TGCAGTGCTAGAAATAGCGGGGGGGCTGGGGAGCAGTTCTTC. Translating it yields CSARNSGGAGEQFF.

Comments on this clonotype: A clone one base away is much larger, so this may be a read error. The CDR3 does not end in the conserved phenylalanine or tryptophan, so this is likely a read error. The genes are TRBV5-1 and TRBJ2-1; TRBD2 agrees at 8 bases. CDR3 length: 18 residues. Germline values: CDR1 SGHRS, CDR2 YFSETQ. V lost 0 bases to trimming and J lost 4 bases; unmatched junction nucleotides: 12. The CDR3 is CASSLGQIGLAYYNEQFI. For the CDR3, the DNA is TGCGCCAGCAGCTTGGGACAGATTGGACTAGCTTATTACAATGAGCAGTTCATC.

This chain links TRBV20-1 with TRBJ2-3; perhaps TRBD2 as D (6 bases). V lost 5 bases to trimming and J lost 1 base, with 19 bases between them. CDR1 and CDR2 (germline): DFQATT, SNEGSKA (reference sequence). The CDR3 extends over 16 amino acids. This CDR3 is CSAAGGAARGTDTQYF. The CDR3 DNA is TGCAGTGCTGCGGGCGGGGCTGCTCGGGGCACAGATACGCAGTATTTT.

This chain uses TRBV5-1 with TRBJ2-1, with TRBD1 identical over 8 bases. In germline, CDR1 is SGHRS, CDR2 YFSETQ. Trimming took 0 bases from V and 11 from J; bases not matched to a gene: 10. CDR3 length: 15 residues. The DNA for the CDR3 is TGCGCCAGCAGCTTGGAGGGCAGGGGGCCCGATAAGCAGTTCTTC. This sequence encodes CASSLEGRGPDKQFF.